This entry lists 30 T cell receptor beta chains sequenced from one sample in a study of identifying expanded T cells in peripheral blood. The data were produced by immunoSEQ multiplex PCR, yet TCRdb's version contains in-frame clones alone and is incomplete. The sample consists of some 90,000 clones, approximately 86% of them appearing once. Material for sequencing was blood. The receptors were sampled from a person aged 18 to 75 in good health.

V usage is TRBV5-1 and J usage is TRBJ2-5; no definite D call. This CDR3 spans 15 amino acids. V shed 1 base and J shed 0 bases, with 10 bases lying between them. Germline V gene sequence: CDR1 SGHRS, CDR2 YFSETQ. CDR3 loop: CASSLSYSYQETQYF. The CDR3 bases are TGCGCCAGCAGCTTGAGTTACAGCTACCAAGAGACCCAGTACTTC.

This chain joins TRBV5-1 and TRBJ2-5; D is ambiguous. The V end lost 0 bases, the J end lost 5 bases, and 14 bases lay between the germline ends. The CDR3 is 15 residues long. CDR1 SGHRS and CDR2 YFSETQ come from the germline V gene. For the CDR3, the DNA is TGCGCCAGCAGCTTGGTGGCAGCCGAAGGGGAGACCCAGTACTTC. Translation gives CASSLVAAEGETQYF. The full variable domain, its missing parts supplied by reference TRBV5-1 and TRBJ2-5, is KAGVTQTPRYLIKTRGQQVTLSCSPISGHRSVSWYQQTPGQGLQFLFEYFSETQRNKGNFPGRFSGRQFSNSRSEMNVSTLELGDSALYLCASSLVAAEGETQYFGPGTRLLVL.

The V call is TRBV7-2, the J call TRBJ2-5; D is perhaps TRBD2 (6 bases). Trimming pared 6 bases from V and 3 bases from J, leaving 11 bases between. CDR1 and CDR2 (germline): SGHTA, FQGNSA. This CDR3 is built from 13 residues. The CDR3 loop is CASRLWREETQYF. The CDR3 nucleotides read TGTGCCAGCAGACTCTGGAGGGAAGAGACCCAGTACTTC.

The chain uses TRBV6-5 and TRBJ1-1; unclear D gene. The CDR3 is 14 amino acids. Trimming removed 4 bases from V and 0 bases from J, with 9 bases in between. The germline CDR1 and CDR2 sequences are MNHEY and SVGAGI. CDR3 nucleotides: TGTGCCAGCAGTTGGTCCTATTTGAACACTGAAGCTTTCTTT. As protein: CASSWSYLNTEAFF.

The genes are TRBV4-3 and TRBJ1-1; possible D gene TRBD1, 5 bases. The germline V and J ends were trimmed by 0 bases and 12 bases, with 17 bases remaining between them. Germline values: CDR1 LGHNA, CDR2 YSLEER. The CDR3 consists of 14 residues. The CDR3 DNA follows: TGCGCCAGCAGCCAAGAAGGGGCCTCGGATGTATCTTTCTTT. Translating it yields CASSQEGASDVSFF.

The J gene is TRBJ1-1, the V gene TRBV10-3; a possible D gene is TRBD1 (6 bases). V lost 6 bases and J 4 bases, leaving 15 bases between the germline ends. Germline CDR1 reads ENHRY; CDR2 reads SYGVKD. This CDR3 has 14 residues. CDR3 sequence reads: CAIRETGTTTEAFF. The CDR3 bases are TGTGCCATCAGGGAGACCGGGACAACCACTGAAGCTTTCTTT.

V usage is TRBV4-1 and J usage is TRBJ1-2; 8 positions match TRBD1. The length of the CDR3 is 15 residues. Germline trimming cut 2 bases from V and 4 bases from J; bases unmatched to any gene: 6. Germline V gene data show CDR1 as MGHRA and CDR2 as YSYEKL. The DNA for the CDR3 is TGCGCCAGCAGCCAATTCCGGGACAGGAGCTATGGCTACACCTTC. Encoded protein: CASSQFRDRSYGYTF.

The gene calls are TRBV7-9 and TRBJ2-3; 8 bases are shared with TRBD1. Per germline, CDR1 SEHNR and CDR2 FQNEAQ (reference sequence). The CDR3 is made up of 13 amino acids. J lost 6 bases, V lost 3 bases, and 2 bases had no gene match. CDR3 DNA sequence: TGTGCCAGCAGCTTCGGGGACAGGGATACGCAGTATTTT. Protein sequence: CASSFGDRDTQYF.

This chain uses TRBV7-2 with TRBJ2-3; D gene unclear. Germline-derived CDR1 and CDR2 are SGHTA and FQGNSA. V was clipped by 5 bases and J by 3 bases, with 12 bases between them. The CDR3 totals 14 residues. In DNA form, the CDR3 reads TGTGCCAGCAGCCCCCGGTACAGTACAGATACGCAGTATTTT. Its protein is CASSPRYSTDTQYF.

This chain joins TRBV30 and TRBJ2-5; 7 bases fit TRBD2. CDR3 length equals 12 residues. With V trimmed by 7 bases and J by 4 bases, 6 bases remained unmatched. The germline gives CDR1 GTSNPN, CDR2 SVGIG (reference sequence). CDR3 in DNA: TGTGCCTATTCTCTAGCGGCAGAGACCCAGTACTTC. This gives the protein CAYSLAAETQYF.

The chain employs TRBV19 and TRBJ1-6, with unresolved D. V gave up 6 bases and J gave up 0 bases, with 6 bases separating them. The CDR3 is made up of 14 amino acids. Germline lookup yields CDR1 LNHDA and CDR2 SQIVND (reference sequence). The CDR3 region has the DNA TGTGCCAGTAGCCCGTCCTCCTATAATTCACCCCTCCACTTT. Translation gives CASSPSSYNSPLHF.

The chain links TRBV7-2 to TRBJ2-7; D is perhaps TRBD1 or TRBD2 (7 bases each). V dropped 2 bases and J dropped 0 bases, with 17 bases sitting between them. The CDR3 is made up of 17 amino acids. CDR1 is SGHTA, CDR2 FQGNSA, per germline. For the CDR3, the DNA is TGTGCCAGCAGCTTATACAGGGGAGGGTTAGACTCCTACGAGCAGTACTTC. Translated: CASSLYRGGLDSYEQYF.

This clone was recorded only once. V usage is TRBV19 and J usage is TRBJ1-1, with 8 nucleotides matching TRBD1. This CDR3 contains 14 residues. Per germline, CDR1 LNHDA and CDR2 SQIVND (reference sequence). Trimming removed 4 bases from V and 8 bases from J; junction bases left unmatched: 9. CDR3 sequence (DNA): TGTGCCAGTAGTACCCAGGGACAGGCCGTAGAAGCTTTCTTT. Translating gives CASSTQGQAVEAFF.

The V and J genes are TRBV5-5 and TRBJ2-5; a weak D match, TRBD2 (5 bases). The CDR3 extends over 12 amino acids. Between the trimmed V and J ends, which lost 2 bases and 7 bases, there was a span of 9 bases. CDR1 is SGHKS and CDR2 is YYEKEE in the germline V gene (reference sequence). DNA for the CDR3: TGTGCCAGCAGCTTTCAGCTAGCGACCCAGTACTTC. Its protein product is CASSFQLATQYF.

This clone was observed a handful of times. V and J are TRBV7-2 and TRBJ1-5, with TRBD1 matching 9 bases. V trimming: 5 bases; J trimming: 7 bases; junction bases outside the gene matches: 9. This CDR3 has 15 residues. Germline V CDR1 and CDR2: SGHTA, FQGNSA. The CDR3 DNA reads TGTGCCAGCAGCCTAGGGACAGGGTATAGCCAGCCCCAGCATTTT. Translating it yields CASSLGTGYSQPQHF.

This sequence joins TRBV30 and TRBJ1-1; D not certain. The CDR3 totals 13 residues. V was cut by 0 bases and J by 11 bases, with 16 bases left in between. Germline V lookup: CDR1 GTSNPN, CDR2 SVGIG (reference sequence). In DNA, the CDR3 is TGTGCCTGGAGTGTACCAGGTCGGGAGTTGGCTTTCTTT. Translation: CAWSVPGRELAFF. The variable domain in full, completed from reference TRBV30 and TRBJ1-1, reads SQTIHQWPATLVQPVGSPLSLECTVEGTSNPNLYWYRQAAGRGLQLLFYSVGIGQISSEVPQNLSASRPQDRQFILSSKKLLLSDSGFYLCAWSVPGRELAFFGQGTRLTVV.

V is TRBV29-1 and J is TRBJ2-7; TRBD1 matches 7 bases. The length of the CDR3 is 15 residues. In germline, CDR1 is SQVTM, CDR2 ANQGSEA. V shed 7 bases, J shed 0 bases, and the junction held 12 bases outside the gene matches. CDR3 amino acids: CSGRTGQTNSYEQYF. CDR3 sequence (DNA): TGCAGCGGACGGACAGGACAGACGAACTCCTACGAGCAGTACTTC.

V usage is TRBV5-1 and J usage is TRBJ1-1, with a tentative D call TRBD1 (6 bases). The germline V gene encodes CDR1 SGHRS and CDR2 YFSETQ. This CDR3 is 18 amino acids long. Trimming cost V 6 bases and J 0 bases, with 24 bases left between them. The CDR3 region is CASTDAGGAGRMNTEAFF. In DNA form, the CDR3 reads TGCGCCAGCACCGATGCCGGGGGGGCCGGGAGAATGAACACTGAAGCTTTCTTT.

J is TRBJ1-1 and V is TRBV5-4, with no clear D. CDR3 size: 12 residues. CDR1 and CDR2 (germline): SGHNT, YYREEE (reference sequence). Trimming left V 1 base short and J 11 bases short, with 12 bases between. CDR3 sequence reads: CASSLPMGSAFF. In DNA, the CDR3 is TGTGCCAGCAGCTTGCCGATGGGTTCTGCTTTCTTT.

The gene calls are TRBV11-3 and TRBJ2-2, with 8 bases fitting TRBD2. The CDR3 runs 17 residues. V shed 5 bases, J shed 4 bases, and the junction held 12 bases outside the gene matches. From germline, CDR1 is SGHNT and CDR2 YENEEA. CDR3 DNA sequence: TGTGCCAGCAGCCCTCCGAGGGTAGCGGGGCCCACCGGGGAGCTGTTTTTT. Translation: CASSPPRVAGPTGELFF.

This sequence joins TRBV11-1 and TRBJ2-7, with TRBD2 matching over 9 bases. The CDR3 is 13 amino acids. Germline V gene lookup returns CDR1 SGHAT and CDR2 FQDESV (reference sequence). Trimming cost V 4 bases and J 5 bases; bases outside gene matches: 3. The CDR3: CASSSRLADEQYF. In DNA, the CDR3 is TGTGCCAGCAGCTCAAGACTAGCGGACGAGCAGTACTTC.

The V gene is TRBV19, the J gene TRBJ1-2, with D uncertain. Germline values: CDR1 LNHDA, CDR2 SQIVND (reference sequence). The CDR3 runs 15 residues. Trimming took 10 bases from V and 2 from J, leaving 20 bases between them. As DNA, the CDR3 is TGTGCCACCTCGTTCGCGGGGAGGCTGAACTATGGCTACACCTTC. Protein: CATSFAGRLNYGYTF.

This CDR3 reads CASSFIGGEYNEQFF. CDR3 nucleotide sequence: TGCGCCAGCAGCTTTATAGGGGGGGAATACAATGAGCAGTTCTTC. This chain joins TRBV5-1 and TRBJ2-1, with D possibly being TRBD2 (7 bases). The V end lost 2 bases, the J end lost 4 bases, and 13 bases lay between the germline ends. This CDR3 has 15 amino acids. Looked up from germline, CDR1 is SGHRS and CDR2 is YFSETQ.

The chain is built from TRBV7-2 and TRBJ1-1; D uncertain. CDR3 length: 15 amino acids. Germline CDR1 is SGHTA and CDR2 is FQGNSA. Trimming took off 4 bases at V and 1 base at J, with 13 bases between the two ends. In DNA form, the CDR3 reads TGTGCCAGCAGCTCCCCAGCGTTTCGGAACACTGAAGCTTTCTTT. This codes for CASSSPAFRNTEAFF.

The rearrangement uses TRBV7-6 and TRBJ1-3; weak D call: TRBD1 (6 bases). The CDR3 has 19 amino acids. CDR1 and CDR2 (germline): SGHVS, FNYEAQ. With 0 bases removed from V and 4 bases from J, the gap between germline ends came to 22 bases. Here the CDR3 reads CASSLAPRSGGSYGNTIYF. Written as DNA, the CDR3 is TGTGCCAGCAGCTTAGCGCCCCGATCTGGGGGCTCATACGGAAACACCATATATTTT.

The J gene is TRBJ2-3, the V gene TRBV27; D unclear. This CDR3 has 16 residues. CDR1 MNHEY and CDR2 SMNVEV come from the germline V gene (reference sequence). V was cut by 2 bases and J by 5 bases, with 17 bases left in between. The DNA for the CDR3 is TGTGCCAGCAGTTTAAAGAGACACCCGGCGAGAGATACGCAGTATTTT. Residues: CASSLKRHPARDTQYF.

The rearrangement links TRBV11-2 to TRBJ2-2, with 7 bases fitting TRBD1. Germline V gene data show CDR1 as SGHAT and CDR2 as FQNNGV. The J segment lost 6 bases and the V segment lost 5 bases, leaving 3 bases of the junction unmatched. The length of the CDR3 is 13 residues. This CDR3 reads CASSQRGPGELFF. In nucleotides, the CDR3 is TGTGCCAGCAGCCAGAGGGGGCCCGGGGAGCTGTTTTTT.

The CDR3 nucleotides read TGTGCCAGCAGCTTCCAGGGCTATGGCTACACCTTC. Amino acid sequence: CASSFQGYGYTF. The genes are TRBV5-8 and TRBJ1-2, with a possible D match to TRBD1 (5 bases). CDR3 length: 12 residues. Germline lookup yields CDR1 SGHTS and CDR2 YDEGEE. The V end lost 2 bases, the J end lost 4 bases, and 6 bases lay between the germline ends.

The chain recombines TRBV18 with TRBJ2-2, with D maybe TRBD2 (5 bases). V was trimmed by 5 bases and J by 0 bases, leaving 7 bases between them. Germline V gene sequence: CDR1 KGHSH, CDR2 LQKENI. CDR3 length: 14 residues. CDR3 region: CASSGSSNTGELFF. CDR3 DNA sequence: TGTGCCAGCTCAGGGAGTTCGAACACCGGGGAGCTGTTTTTT.

The chain carries TRBV15 and TRBJ1-2; 7 nucleotides align to TRBD1. V gave up 4 bases and J gave up 6 bases; unmatched junction bases: 11. The CDR3 totals 15 residues. The germline gives CDR1 LNHNV, CDR2 YYDKDF (reference sequence). Here the CDR3 DNA reads TGTGCCACCAGCATAGGGCGACAGGGATTGGATGGCTACACCTTC. Translated, it gives CATSIGRQGLDGYTF.